This passage covers 19 T cell receptor beta chains from one sample sequenced in a study of a mutant IDH1 vaccine in newly diagnosed glioma. These receptors are not linked to any known antigen. Sequencing used immunoSEQ multiplex PCR; TCRdb keeps in-frame clones, though not all of them. The table lists 56,000 or so clones, 78% of them singletons. As to time point: week 5, during vaccination. Vaccine doses each comprised 300 ug of mutant IDH1 20-mer peptide, with topical imiquimod. Specimen: PBMCs, collected from a glioma patient whose treatment included an IDH1 peptide vaccine. The receptor set was obtained from a woman aged 40 to 55 with glioma.

The V call is TRBV5-1, the J call TRBJ2-1; 9 nucleotides line up with TRBD2. CDR1 SGHRS and CDR2 YFSETQ come from the germline V gene. The CDR3 covers 16 residues. Trimming took 4 bases from V and 10 from J; bases not matched to a gene: 15. The CDR3 region has the DNA TGCGCCAGCAGCCCGCCCGAGCGGGGGGTGGTTAGGGAGCAGTTCTTC. This sequence encodes CASSPPERGVVREQFF.

The genes are TRBV20-1 and TRBJ1-5; D remains ambiguous. The V end was cut by 0 bases, the J end by 5 bases, with 2 bases between. CDR1 DFQATT and CDR2 SNEGSKA come from the germline V gene (reference sequence). There are 11 residues in the CDR3. In DNA form, the CDR3 reads TGCAGTGCTAGAGATGATCAGCCCCAGCATTTT. Translating it yields CSARDDQPQHF.

This clone was recorded a few times. An end of the junction differs from the germline gene, which may be a read error. The rearrangement joins TRBV2 to TRBJ1-2; D gene uncertain. Germline lookup yields CDR1 SNHLY and CDR2 FYNNEI. The CDR3 is made up of 14 amino acids. The CDR3 DNA reads as TGTGCCAGCAGCGAAGTGGGATACCAGCCTGGCTACACCTTC. The encoded protein is CASSEVGYQPGYTF.

The chain recombines TRBV4-3 with TRBJ2-1; 11 bases are shared with TRBD1. With V trimmed by 4 bases and J by 5 bases, 4 bases remained unmatched. The CDR3 is 15 amino acids. CDR1 and CDR2 (germline): LGHNA, YSLEER. The CDR3 loop is CASSLGQGAHNEQFF. CDR3 coding DNA: TGCGCCAGCAGCCTCGGACAGGGGGCCCACAATGAGCAGTTCTTC.

This clone was observed once. The chain employs TRBV30 and TRBJ1-2; D perhaps matches TRBD1 (5 bases). The CDR3 loop spans 14 amino acids. Germline CDR1 and CDR2: GTSNPN and SVGIG (reference sequence). V lost 8 bases and J lost 2, with 18 bases in between. CDR3 region: CAGTGTGRNYGYTF. The DNA of the CDR3 is TGTGCCGGGACGGGCACGGGGAGGAACTATGGCTACACCTTC.

V usage is TRBV6-5 and J usage is TRBJ1-4; 7 bases align to TRBD1. Germline V gene data show CDR1 as MNHEY and CDR2 as SVGAGI. V gave up 6 bases and J gave up 4 bases; unmatched junction bases: 8. This CDR3 has 15 residues. The CDR3 region is CASSPRDSLNEKLFF. CDR3 sequence (DNA): TGTGCCAGCAGCCCTAGGGACAGTCTTAATGAAAAACTGTTTTTT.

The genes are TRBV10-3 and TRBJ2-4; no firm D call. Germline V lookup: CDR1 ENHRY, CDR2 SYGVKD. V lost 4 bases and J lost 6, with 10 bases in between. CDR3 length equals 13 residues. CDR3 residues: CAISVPSSNIQYF. CDR3 nucleotide sequence: TGTGCCATCAGTGTTCCCTCATCAAACATTCAGTACTTC.

The chain combines TRBV6-5 with TRBJ2-5; tentatively, D is TRBD2 (6 bases). With 10 bases removed from V and 2 bases from J, the gap between germline ends came to 14 bases. Germline CDR1 and CDR2: MNHEY and SVGAGI. CDR3 size: 13 residues. As DNA, the CDR3 is TGTGCCACTAACGGGGACTCACAAGAGACCCAGTACTTC. Its translation: CATNGDSQETQYF.

The V and J genes are TRBV10-3 and TRBJ2-1, with TRBD2 identical over 11 bases. The CDR3 extends over 16 amino acids. Germline V gene lookup returns CDR1 ENHRY and CDR2 SYGVKD. Trimming at V came to 4 bases and at J to 3 bases, leaving 5 bases not matched to a gene. The CDR3 nucleotides read TGTGCCATCAGTGTGGGTAGCGGGGGGGGCTACAATGAGCAGTTCTTC. It specifies CAISVGSGGGYNEQFF.

V usage is TRBV5-6 and J usage is TRBJ1-2; 7 bases match TRBD1. The CDR3 consists of 13 residues. The germline V gene encodes CDR1 SGHDT and CDR2 YYEEEE. V dropped 7 bases and J dropped 6; count of bases not matched to a gene: 9. Here the CDR3 reads CASHSEGAHGYTF. CDR3 nucleotides: TGTGCCAGCCACTCGGAGGGGGCGCATGGCTACACCTTC. Supplemented by reference TRBV5-6 and TRBJ1-2, the full variable domain reads DAGVTQSPTHLIKTRGQQVTLRCSPKSGHDTVSWYQQALGQGPQFIFQYYEEEERQRGNFPDRFSGHQFPNYSSELNVNALLLGDSALYLCASHSEGAHGYTFGSGTRLTVV.

This clone was seen only once. The chain employs TRBV7-2 and TRBJ2-2; 14 bases match TRBD2. The V segment lost 5 bases and the J segment 2 bases; nucleotides outside the gene matches: 10. Germline values: CDR1 SGHTA, CDR2 FQGNSA. CDR3 length: 19 amino acids. The CDR3 sequence is CASSRYRTSGGINTGELFF. In DNA, the CDR3 is TGTGCCAGCAGCCGATACCGGACTAGCGGGGGGATTAACACCGGGGAGCTGTTTTTT. Looking up the rest from reference TRBV7-2 and TRBJ2-2 gives the full variable domain: GAGVSQSPSNKVTEKGKDVELRCDPISGHTALYWYRQSLGQGLEFLIYFQGNSAPDKSGLPSDRFSAERTGGSVSTLTIQRTQQEDSAVYLCASSRYRTSGGINTGELFFGEGSRLTVL.

The gene calls are TRBV5-1 and TRBJ2-7; 9 nucleotides line up with TRBD2. The CDR3 contains 15 residues. The germline CDR1 and CDR2 sequences are SGHRS and YFSETQ. V shed 5 bases and J 5 bases; nucleotides not matched to a gene: 11. The CDR3 DNA is TGCGCCAGCAGTAAAGGTAGCGGGGGCGCGGACGAGCAGTACTTC. Amino acid sequence: CASSKGSGGADEQYF.

The V gene is TRBV19, the J gene TRBJ2-1; the match to TRBD2 covers 10 bases. J gave up 0 bases and V 0 bases, and 8 bases lay outside the gene matches. Germline V gives CDR1 LNHDA, CDR2 SQIVND (reference sequence). CDR3 length equals 19 residues. CDR3 protein: CASSIDLSGGPSSYNEQFF. The DNA for the CDR3 is TGTGCCAGTAGTATAGATCTTAGCGGGGGGCCAAGCTCCTACAATGAGCAGTTCTTC.

The chain carries TRBV5-1 and TRBJ1-1; possibly TRBD1 for D (6 bases). This CDR3 is 15 amino acids long. Trimming left V 4 bases short and J 0 bases short, with 13 bases between. Germline assignment: CDR1 SGHRS and CDR2 YFSETQ. In nucleotides, the CDR3 is TGCGCCAGCAGCACACGGGAGGGGGTGAACACTGAAGCTTTCTTT. Protein sequence: CASSTREGVNTEAFF. Together with reference TRBV5-1 and TRBJ1-1, the CDR3 gives the full variable domain: KAGVTQTPRYLIKTRGQQVTLSCSPISGHRSVSWYQQTPGQGLQFLFEYFSETQRNKGNFPGRFSGRQFSNSRSEMNVSTLELGDSALYLCASSTREGVNTEAFFGQGTRLTVV.

The V gene is TRBV5-4, the J gene TRBJ2-7, with TRBD2 identical over 8 bases. Germline CDR1 and CDR2: SGHNT and YYREEE (reference sequence). There are 16 residues in the CDR3. V lost 0 bases and J lost 0; bases outside the gene matches: 5. CDR3 sequence (DNA): TGTGCCAGCAGCTTGGCCGGGGGGGGGCCCTCCTACGAGCAGTACTTC. Protein product: CASSLAGGGPSYEQYF.

This chain uses TRBV6-5 with TRBJ1-2; 7 nucleotides line up with TRBD1. Germline-derived CDR1 and CDR2 are MNHEY and SVGAGI. The CDR3 has 15 residues. The J segment lost 4 bases and the V segment lost 4 bases, leaving 9 bases of the junction unmatched. CDR3 in DNA: TGTGCCAGCAGTTCTACATCGACAGGGACCTATGGCTACACCTTC. Translation: CASSSTSTGTYGYTF.

This clone was recorded a few times. The chain links TRBV2 to TRBJ2-1; no clear D gene. This CDR3 is built from 14 residues. The V gene lost 5 bases and the J gene lost 0 bases, with 8 bases spanning the gap. The germline V gene has CDR1 SNHLY and CDR2 FYNNEI. The CDR3, as DNA: TGTGCCAGCAGTCCCTTGAGCTCCTACAATGAGCAGTTCTTC. Translation gives CASSPLSSYNEQFF.

This clone has only one observation. The chain has TRBV19 and TRBJ1-1; D gene unclear. This CDR3 spans 11 amino acids. V shed 7 bases and J shed 7 bases, with 10 bases lying between them. The V gene's germline CDR1 is LNHDA and CDR2 SQIVND (reference sequence). CDR3 amino acids: CASMERVEAFF. DNA for the CDR3: TGTGCCAGTATGGAGAGGGTTGAAGCTTTCTTT.

The chain has TRBV7-9 and TRBJ2-5, with D maybe TRBD2 (5 bases). V lost 5 bases to trimming and J lost 5 bases, with 18 bases between them. This CDR3 spans 15 amino acids. The germline V gene has CDR1 SEHNR and CDR2 FQNEAQ (reference sequence). The CDR3 DNA reads as TGTGCCAGCAGCCGGGTGGACTTAGGCGGGGAGACCCAGTACTTC. Translating gives CASSRVDLGGETQYF.